The T cell receptor (beta chain) under discussion was sequenced for a study of blood T cell repertoires in COVID-19. Looking at the study overall: Samples of COVID-19 (acute and convalescent) were obtained from the United States, Italy and Spain.

Everyone who took part was roughly 18 to 89 years old, and they came from about 25 US areas. This CDR3 region has 16 residues. J lost 7 bases, V lost 4 bases, and 10 bases had no gene match. CDR1 SGDLS and CDR2 YYNGEE come from the germline V gene. As processed by the authors: Reference gene primers were amplified, and this amplification served to estimate nucleated cell counts. TCRdb keeps only in-frame clones here, not all; method: immunoSEQ multiplex PCR. V, J and clone size are taken as reported in that table, and D and trimming were inferred from the DNA itself. The data show some 62,000 clones, 80% to 90% seen once.

This clonotype was obtained from a woman between 40 and 55 years old with acute COVID-19. The chain links TRBV9 to TRBJ2-1; 11 nucleotides align to TRBD1. Sequenced sample: PBMCs or T cells enriched from blood (not recorded which). This CDR3 reads CASSHSGTGGENEQFF. Written as DNA, the CDR3 is TGTGCCAGCAGCCACTCCGGGACAGGGGGTGAGAATGAGCAGTTCTTC.